This T cell receptor (beta chain) was captured in a study of post-analysis software for immune sequencing data. Study-level background: Patients had relapsing-remitting, secondary progressive or progressive-relapsing multiple sclerosis; some lacked subtype. General observations from the study: Relative to controls, patients with multiple sclerosis showed significantly lower normalized Chao1 diversity. The study found TRBV5-6, TRBV5-1 and TRBV20-1 among four to six TRBV segments more frequent in patients than controls.

The CDR3 is made up of 13 amino acids. With V trimmed by 5 bases and J by 7 bases, 6 bases remained unmatched. CDR1 is SQVTM, CDR2 ANQGSEA, per germline. Incorporated into the TCR beta cDNA libraries were unique molecular identifiers, which served to reduce PCR and sequencing biases. Between roughly 0.95 and 10 million T cells gave rise to 500,000 to 650,000 cDNA molecules. From the PCR reads, TCRdb called clonotypes with MiXCR, one entry per CDR3 protein. The sample holds hundreds of thousands of distinct CDR3 sequences, 53% seen once. As regards this clonotype: The antigen is unknown.

The receptor was isolated from a girl aged 10 to 17 with multiple sclerosis. The chain is built from TRBV29-1 and TRBJ2-7, with 12 positions matching TRBD1. The sample was blood. CDR3 DNA: TGCAGCGTTCCGGGACAGGGGGCTTGGGAGCAGTACTTC. It yields the protein CSVPGQGAWEQYF.